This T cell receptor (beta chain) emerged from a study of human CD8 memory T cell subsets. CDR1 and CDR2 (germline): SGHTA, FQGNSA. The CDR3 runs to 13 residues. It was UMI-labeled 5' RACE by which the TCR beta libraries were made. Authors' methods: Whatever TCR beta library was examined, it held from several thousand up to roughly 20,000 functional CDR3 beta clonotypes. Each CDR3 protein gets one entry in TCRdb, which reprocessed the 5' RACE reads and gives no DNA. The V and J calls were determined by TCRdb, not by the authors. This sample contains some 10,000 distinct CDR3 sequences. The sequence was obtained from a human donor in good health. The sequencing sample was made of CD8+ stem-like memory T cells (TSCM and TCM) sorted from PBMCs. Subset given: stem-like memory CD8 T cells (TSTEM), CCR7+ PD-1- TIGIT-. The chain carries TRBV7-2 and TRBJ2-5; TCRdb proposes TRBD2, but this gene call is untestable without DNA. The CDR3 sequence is CASRTSGQETQYF.